This section outlines one T cell receptor beta chain sequence together with its context. This sample stems from a study of control samples from healthy donors and cancer patients. Generated by immunoSEQ multiplex PCR, the TCRdb table keeps only in-frame clones and is missing some. The sample yields about 120,000 clones, about 88% seen once. The germline V and J ends were trimmed by 0 bases and 0 bases, with 8 bases remaining between them. Germline-derived CDR1 and CDR2 are SGDLS and YYNGEE. This CDR3 spans 15 amino acids. The receptor comes from a woman aged 70-85 years in good health. The genes are TRBV9 and TRBJ2-3, with a tentative D call TRBD2 (6 bases). Sequencing was carried out using blood. The CDR3: CASSVGGESTDTQYF. As DNA, the CDR3 is TGTGCCAGCAGCGTAGGGGGGGAAAGCACAGATACGCAGTATTTT.